This paragraph reports one TCR beta chain. The antigen is undetermined. The CDR3 is 15 amino acids. CDR1 SGHTA and CDR2 FQGNSA come from the germline V gene. V lost 5 bases and J lost 3; bases outside the gene matches: 9. TEMRA cells were FACS-enriched and CD8+ and CD4+ T cells negatively isolated. This sample is part of a study of CD8 T cells in Susac syndrome. General observations from the study: Individuals included in the TCR sequencing and HLA analysis were acknowledged by the study to be relatively few in number.

RNA was extracted with the RNeasy kit, and a quantity of about 0.45 to 1 ug was reverse transcribed using random hexamers. With immunoSEQ multiplex PCR, TCR beta CDR3 was amplified across 54 Vbeta and 13 Jbeta. TCRdb reprocessed the immunoSEQ multiplex PCR reads via MiXCR and lists one record per CDR3 protein. The data hold 200,000 or so distinct CDR3 sequences, with nearly 95% observed a single time. This chain links TRBV7-2 with TRBJ1-2, with 7 bases matching TRBD1. Sequencing was performed on CD4+ T cells from PBMCs. The clonotype was recovered from a human donor with multiple sclerosis. CDR3 loop: CASSIDRAGYYGYTF. CDR3 DNA sequence: TGTGCCAGCAGCATCGACAGGGCGGGGTACTATGGCTACACCTTC.